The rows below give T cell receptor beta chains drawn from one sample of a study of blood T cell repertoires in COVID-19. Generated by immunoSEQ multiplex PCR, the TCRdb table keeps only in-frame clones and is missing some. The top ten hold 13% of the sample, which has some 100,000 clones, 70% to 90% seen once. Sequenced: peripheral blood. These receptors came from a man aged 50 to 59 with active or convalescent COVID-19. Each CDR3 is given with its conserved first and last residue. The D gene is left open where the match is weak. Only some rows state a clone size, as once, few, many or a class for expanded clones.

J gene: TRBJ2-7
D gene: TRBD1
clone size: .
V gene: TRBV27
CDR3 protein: CASGPRTGSSYEQYF
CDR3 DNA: TGTGCCAGCGGCCCCCGGACAGGGAGCTCCTACGAGCAGTACTTC

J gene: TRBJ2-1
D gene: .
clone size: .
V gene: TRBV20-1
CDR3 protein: CSASRGLVGLNEQFF
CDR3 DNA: TGCAGTGCTAGTAGAGGCCTAGTGGGGCTCAATGAGCAGTTCTTC

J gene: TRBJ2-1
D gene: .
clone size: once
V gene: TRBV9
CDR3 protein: CASSVDWAPWDEQFF
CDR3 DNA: TGTGCCAGCAGCGTAGACTGGGCCCCCTGGGATGAGCAGTTCTTC

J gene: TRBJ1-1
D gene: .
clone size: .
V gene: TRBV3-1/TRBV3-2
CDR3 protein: CASSSLRDTEAFF
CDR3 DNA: TGTGCCAGCAGCTCCTTGAGGGACACTGAAGCTTTCTTT

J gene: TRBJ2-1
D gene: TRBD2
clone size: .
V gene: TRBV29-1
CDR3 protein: CSSVGTSGSGEQFF
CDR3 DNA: TGCAGCAGCGTAGGGACTAGCGGGAGTGGTGAGCAGTTCTTC

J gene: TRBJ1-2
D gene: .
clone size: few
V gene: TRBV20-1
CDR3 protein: CRRKYGGYTF
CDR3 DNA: TGCAGGAGGAAGTATGGTGGCTACACCTTC

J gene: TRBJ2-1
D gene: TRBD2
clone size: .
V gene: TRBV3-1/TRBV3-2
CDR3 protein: CASSLREGHINEQFF
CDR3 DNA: TGTGCCAGCAGCCTTAGGGAGGGCCATATCAATGAGCAGTTCTTC

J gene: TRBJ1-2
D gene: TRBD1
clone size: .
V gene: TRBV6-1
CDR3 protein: CASSERPQGGDYGYTF
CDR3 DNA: TGTGCCAGCAGTGAAAGGCCACAGGGGGGCGACTATGGCTACACCTTC

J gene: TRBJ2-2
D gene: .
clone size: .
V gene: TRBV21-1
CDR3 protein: CASSTWDRGRDGELFF
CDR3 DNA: TGTGCCAGCAGCACCTGGGACAGGGGGCGCGACGGGGAGCTGTTTTTT

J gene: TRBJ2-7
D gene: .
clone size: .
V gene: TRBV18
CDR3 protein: CASSPAGTYEQYF
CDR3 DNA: TGTGCCAGCTCACCCGCGGGGACCTACGAGCAGTACTTC

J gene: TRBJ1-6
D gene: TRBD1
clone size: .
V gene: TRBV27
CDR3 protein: CASKSGTASSYNSPLHF
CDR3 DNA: TGTGCCAGTAAATCCGGGACAGCAAGCTCCTATAATTCACCCCTCCACTTT

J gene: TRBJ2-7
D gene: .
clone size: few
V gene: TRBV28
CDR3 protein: CASSRPGGAEKAYEQYF
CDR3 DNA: TGTGCCAGCAGTCGTCCCGGGGGAGCGGAGAAAGCCTACGAGCAGTACTTC

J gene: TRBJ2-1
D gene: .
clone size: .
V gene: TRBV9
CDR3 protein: CASSVDARTSYNEQFF
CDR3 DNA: TGTGCCAGCAGCGTAGATGCCAGAACCTCCTACAATGAGCAGTTCTTC

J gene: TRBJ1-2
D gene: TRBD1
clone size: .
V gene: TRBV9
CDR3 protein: CASSAYGQGGGGYTF
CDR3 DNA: TGTGCCAGCAGCGCCTATGGACAGGGGGGAGGTGGCTACACCTTC

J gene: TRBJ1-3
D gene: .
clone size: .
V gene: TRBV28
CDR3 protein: CASSLFAGGEGNTIYF
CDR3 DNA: TGTGCCAGCAGTTTATTTGCGGGAGGGGAGGGAAACACCATATATTTT

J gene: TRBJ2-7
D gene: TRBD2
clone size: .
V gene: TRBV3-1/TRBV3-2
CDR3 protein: CASSPGLASYEQYF
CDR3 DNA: TGTGCCAGCAGCCCAGGACTAGCCTCCTACGAGCAGTACTTC

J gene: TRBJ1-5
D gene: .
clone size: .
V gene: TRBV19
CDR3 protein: CASSGGAIQGSNQPQHF
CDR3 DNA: TGTGCCAGTAGTGGGGGGGCTATCCAAGGGAGCAATCAGCCCCAGCATTTT

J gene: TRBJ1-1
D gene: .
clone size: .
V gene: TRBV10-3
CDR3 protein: CAISVIKNTEAFF
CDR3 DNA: TGTGCCATCAGCGTTATAAAAAACACTGAAGCTTTCTTT

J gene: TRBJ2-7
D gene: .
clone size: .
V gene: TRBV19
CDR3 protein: CASSDLGAGDYEQYF
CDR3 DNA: TGTGCCAGTAGCGACCTCGGGGCAGGGGACTACGAGCAGTACTTC

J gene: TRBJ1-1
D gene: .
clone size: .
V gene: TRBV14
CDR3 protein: CASSQAFGGGTEAFF
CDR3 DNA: TGTGCCAGCAGCCAAGCCTTCGGGGGGGGGACTGAAGCTTTCTTT

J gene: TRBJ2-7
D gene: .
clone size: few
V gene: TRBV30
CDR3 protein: CACFTSYEQYF
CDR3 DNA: TGTGCCTGCTTTACTTCCTACGAGCAGTACTTC

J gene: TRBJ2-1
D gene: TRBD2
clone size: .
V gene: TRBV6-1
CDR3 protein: CASSDGGSSYNEQFF
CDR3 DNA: TGTGCCAGCAGTGACGGCGGGAGCTCCTACAATGAGCAGTTCTTC

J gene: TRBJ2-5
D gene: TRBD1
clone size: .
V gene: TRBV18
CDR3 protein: CASSPTGTEETQYF
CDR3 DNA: TGTGCCAGCTCACCGACCGGGACAGAAGAGACCCAGTACTTC

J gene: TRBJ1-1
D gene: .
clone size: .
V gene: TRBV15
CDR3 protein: CATSRVWALIPEAFF
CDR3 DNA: TGTGCCACCAGCAGAGTTTGGGCATTAATACCTGAAGCTTTCTTT

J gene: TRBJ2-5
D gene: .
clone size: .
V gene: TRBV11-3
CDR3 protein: CASSPQERRETQYF
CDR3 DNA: TGTGCCAGCAGCCCTCAGGAACGTCGGGAGACCCAGTACTTC

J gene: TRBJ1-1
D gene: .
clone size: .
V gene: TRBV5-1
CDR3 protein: CASSLDRVGGEAFF
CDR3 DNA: TGCGCCAGCAGCTTGGACAGGGTTGGAGGTGAAGCTTTCTTT

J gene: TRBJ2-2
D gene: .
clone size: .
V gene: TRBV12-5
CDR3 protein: CASGLGGLGTGELFF
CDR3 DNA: TGTGCTAGTGGTTTGGGGGGCTTGGGCACCGGGGAGCTGTTTTTT

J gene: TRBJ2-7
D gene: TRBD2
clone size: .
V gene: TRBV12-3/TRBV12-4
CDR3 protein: CASGGVYEQYF
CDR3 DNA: TGTGCCAGCGGGGGGGTCTACGAGCAGTACTTC

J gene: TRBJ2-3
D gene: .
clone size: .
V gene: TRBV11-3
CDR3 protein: CASSLTPRTDTQYF
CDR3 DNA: TGTGCCAGCAGCTTAACTCCCCGCACAGATACGCAGTATTTT

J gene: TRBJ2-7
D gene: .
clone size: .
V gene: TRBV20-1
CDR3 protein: CSASQLQGVSYEQYF
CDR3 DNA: TGCAGTGCTAGTCAACTGCAAGGGGTTTCCTACGAGCAGTACTTC

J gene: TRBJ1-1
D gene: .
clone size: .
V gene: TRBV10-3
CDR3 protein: CAISEVEGSTEAFF
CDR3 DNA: TGTGCCATCAGTGAAGTAGAAGGGAGCACTGAAGCTTTCTTT

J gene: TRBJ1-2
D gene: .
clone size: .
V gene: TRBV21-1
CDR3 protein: CASSKSPDWDSVFLCGYTF
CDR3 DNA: .

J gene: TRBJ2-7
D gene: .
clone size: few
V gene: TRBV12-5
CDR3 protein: CASGLASGYEQYF
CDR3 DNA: TGTGCTAGTGGTTTGGCCTCAGGCTACGAGCAGTACTTC

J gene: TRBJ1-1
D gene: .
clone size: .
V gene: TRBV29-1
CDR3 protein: CSVVSGLNTEAFF
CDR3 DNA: TGCAGCGTTGTCTCGGGATTGAACACTGAAGCTTTCTTT

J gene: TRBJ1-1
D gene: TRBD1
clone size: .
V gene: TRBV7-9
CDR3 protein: CASSLEGAITEAFF
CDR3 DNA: TGTGCCAGCAGCTTAGAGGGGGCAATCACTGAAGCTTTCTTT

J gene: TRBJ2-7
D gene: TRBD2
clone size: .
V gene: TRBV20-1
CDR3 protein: CSASDSGSTYEQYF
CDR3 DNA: TGCAGTGCTAGTGACAGCGGGAGTACCTACGAGCAGTACTTC